What follows is one T cell receptor (beta chain) and its context. Its antigen is currently unknown. The data are from a study of T cells in localized non-small cell lung cancer. There are 15 residues in the CDR3. Germline CDR1 is SGHNT and CDR2 is YYREEE (reference sequence). Trimming pared 3 bases from V and 0 bases from J, leaving 12 bases between. Study-level points and caveats: The study detected a median roughly 61 of the top 100 tumor clones in adjacent lung. Exceeding tumor, uninvolved adjacent lung had the highest T cell clonality.

Method: immunoSEQ multiplex PCR; TCRdb's copy keeps in-frame clones and lacks some. The table shows roughly 30,000 clones, with around 93% occurring only once. This clonotype originated in a female donor of 60 years or more with stage I lung adenocarcinoma. The chain is built from TRBV5-4 and TRBJ1-1; D unresolved. The material sequenced was peripheral blood, taken before any cancer treatment. CDR3 coding DNA: TGTGCCAGCAGCTCCCCGCCCGGGATGAACACTGAAGCTTTCTTT. The encoded protein is CASSSPPGMNTEAFF.